The 10 T cell receptor beta chains below were found in one sample sequenced in a study of T cell responses to AZD1222 COVID-19 vaccine. TCRdb's copy holds only in-frame clones and misses some; the assay was immunoSEQ multiplex PCR. Among about 110,000 clones listed, around nine tenths were seen once. This sample comprised peripheral blood, obtained on day 0 of MenACWY control vaccination. These receptors all come from an adult in good health.

This clone was seen a single time. J is TRBJ2-1 and V is TRBV11-2; 7 bases agree with TRBD2. Germline V CDR1 and CDR2: SGHAT, FQNNGV. Losses at the gene ends were 6 bases for V and 6 bases for J; bases not matched to a gene: 8. This CDR3 region has 14 residues. CDR3 amino acids: CASSPSGASNEQFF. For the CDR3, the DNA is TGTGCCAGCAGTCCGAGCGGGGCGTCCAATGAGCAGTTCTTC.

The chain carries TRBV4-2 and TRBJ1-2; D is ambiguous. Deletions cut 0 bases from V and 7 bases from J, with 6 bases between. Germline V gene data show CDR1 as LGHNA and CDR2 as YNFKEQ. This CDR3 has 12 residues. The CDR3 DNA follows: TGTGCCAGCAGCCAAGAGTCTGCTGGCTACACCTTC. This encodes CASSQESAGYTF.

The chain is built from TRBV7-3 and TRBJ2-6, with D possibly TRBD1 on 5 matching bases. The germline V gene encodes CDR1 SGHTA and CDR2 FQGTGA. This CDR3 is built from 18 residues. V dropped 5 bases and J dropped 0 bases, with 17 bases sitting between them. This CDR3 reads CASSPGSVGISGANVLTF. CDR3 DNA: TGTGCCAGCAGCCCAGGGTCGGTGGGGATCTCTGGGGCCAACGTCCTGACTTTC. The full variable domain, rest sourced from reference TRBV7-3 and TRBJ2-6, is GAGVSQTPSNKVTEKGKYVELRCDPISGHTALYWYRQSLGQGPEFLIYFQGTGAADDSGLPNDRFFAVRPEGSVSTLKIQRTERGDSAVYLCASSPGSVGISGANVLTFGAGSRLTVL.

This clone was observed once. This chain joins TRBV13 and TRBJ2-7; D unresolved. The CDR3 has 12 amino acids. V was pared by 5 bases and J by 0 bases, with 5 bases between. CDR1 and CDR2 (germline): PRHDT, FYEKMQ (reference sequence). In DNA form, the CDR3 reads TGTGCCAGCAGCCGCGGCTCCTACGAGCAGTACTTC. It is translated as CASSRGSYEQYF.

This clone was counted between two and nine times. The chain uses TRBV5-4 and TRBJ1-2; no clear D. The germline V gene encodes CDR1 SGHNT and CDR2 YYREEE (reference sequence). The CDR3 runs to 12 residues. V gave up 4 bases and J gave up 4 bases, with 8 bases separating them. The CDR3 sequence is CASSLSAYGYTF. CDR3 in DNA: TGTGCCAGCAGCCTGAGTGCCTATGGCTACACCTTC.

The J gene is TRBJ2-1, the V gene TRBV14; weak D call: TRBD1 (5 bases). The germline V gene has CDR1 SGHDN and CDR2 FVKESK. The V end lost 4 bases, the J end lost 3 bases, and 10 bases lay between the germline ends. This CDR3 is built from 14 residues. The CDR3 region has the DNA TGTGCCAGCAGCCCCTTGACAGTCTACAATGAGCAGTTCTTC. This codes for CASSPLTVYNEQFF.

Comments on this clone: Additional DNA sequences in this sample encode the identical CDR3. V and J are TRBV5-1 and TRBJ1-1; D uncertain. The germline V and J ends were trimmed by 10 bases and 1 base, with 14 bases remaining between them. The CDR3 extends over 13 amino acids. The germline CDR1 and CDR2 sequences are SGHRS and YFSETQ. The CDR3 sequence: CASSPLQNTEAFF. The DNA for the CDR3 is TGCGCCTCGAGCCCCCTGCAGAACACTGAAGCTTTCTTT.

The chain combines TRBV10-3 with TRBJ1-1; D ambiguous. Germline V gene data show CDR1 as ENHRY and CDR2 as SYGVKD. Between the trimmed V and J ends, which lost 3 bases and 1 base, there was a span of 9 bases. The CDR3 consists of 14 residues. CDR3 loop: CAISDPTANTEAFF. The CDR3 nucleotides read TGTGCCATCAGTGACCCCACAGCGAACACTGAAGCTTTCTTT.

The CDR3: CASIHRVNTEAFF. The CDR3 region has the DNA TGTGCCTCAATACACAGGGTGAACACTGAAGCTTTCTTT. V and J are TRBV30 and TRBJ1-1; D is possibly TRBD1 (6 bases). Germline lookup yields CDR1 GTSNPN and CDR2 SVGIG (reference sequence). V lost 7 bases to trimming and J lost 0 bases, with 12 bases between them. The length of the CDR3 is 13 residues.

The V call is TRBV28, the J call TRBJ2-1; the match to TRBD2 covers 14 bases. CDR3 length: 20 residues. The J segment lost 7 bases and the V segment lost 9 bases, leaving 23 bases of the junction unmatched. Germline V gives CDR1 MDHEN, CDR2 SYDVKM. CDR3 residues: CASPPYATSGGAGSANEQFF. The DNA of the CDR3 is TGTGCCAGTCCCCCATACGCGACTAGCGGGGGGGCAGGTAGTGCAAATGAGCAGTTCTTC.